These 12 T cell receptor beta chains share one sample of origin, sequenced in a study of regulatory T cells in long-lasting Graves disease. CDR3 regions were amplified by Arm-PCR using iRepertoire HTBI primers to build TCR beta libraries. One entry per CDR3 protein, called by TCRdb with MiXCR from the multiplex PCR reads. This sample has hundreds of thousands of distinct CDR3 sequences, with roughly 15% found just once. Time point denoted: newly diagnosed GD, antithyroid drugs for less than 3 months. Preparation of the TCR library used RNA extracted from PBMCs. In addition, the sample was reused for a study of T cells in Graves' hyperthyroidism and ophthalmopathy.

This sample comprised peripheral blood mononuclear cells (PBMCs), obtained at new diagnosis, from a patient treated with antithyroid drugs. The receptors stem from a woman aged 30 to 39 with Graves disease.

The table lists this clonotype with many counts. V and J are TRBV7-8 and TRBJ1-5, with D perhaps TRBD1 (6 bases). This CDR3 comprises 16 residues. From germline, CDR1 is SGHVS and CDR2 FQNEAQ. V lost 5 bases and J 2 bases, leaving 16 bases between the germline ends. CDR3 protein: CASSALSGGGNQPQHF. The CDR3 bases are TGTGCCAGCAGCGCTCTTTCGGGGGGCGGCAATCAGCCCCAGCATTTT.

As to this clonotype: A much bigger clone sits one base away, suggesting this may be a read error. V usage is TRBV11-2 and J usage is TRBJ1-1, with 7 bases that match TRBD1. V lost 2 bases, J lost 8 bases, and 11 bases stayed unmatched. This CDR3 has 15 amino acids. Germline V lookup: CDR1 SGHAT, CDR2 FQNNGV. CDR3 sequence reads: CASSLRQGGISEAFF. DNA of the CDR3: TGTGCCAGCAGCTTAAGACAGGGAGGTATTTCCGAAGCTTTCTTT.

This clonotype came up many times. V gene TRBV10-3 combines with J gene TRBJ1-4, with TRBD1 as a possible D gene (6 bases). Germline V gives CDR1 ENHRY, CDR2 SYGVKD. Trimming stripped 3 bases from V and 8 bases from J, with 19 bases between. This CDR3 contains 16 residues. The CDR3 region has the DNA TGTGCCATCAGTGACCCCGGGAGGGGGGATAGCGAAAAACTGTTTTTT. This encodes CAISDPGRGDSEKLFF.

This clonotype turned up a few times. This chain joins TRBV27 and TRBJ2-7, with 10 bases aligning to TRBD1. CDR3 length: 14 amino acids. V trimming: 5 bases; J trimming: 4 bases; junction bases outside the gene matches: 5. Germline V lookup: CDR1 MNHEY, CDR2 SMNVEV (reference sequence). The CDR3 DNA reads as TGTGCCAGCAGTCCGTGGACAGGGGGTTACGAGCAGTACTTC. Protein: CASSPWTGGYEQYF.

The chain links TRBV29-1 to TRBJ2-2; no clear D. The CDR3 is 15 residues long. The V and J ends lost 0 bases and 1 base respectively, with 9 bases between them. Germline CDR1 reads SQVTM; CDR2 reads ANQGSEA. The CDR3 DNA follows: TGCAGCGTTGAAGATTCCCCGGGGAACACCGGGGAGCTGTTTTTT. As protein: CSVEDSPGNTGELFF.

This chain links TRBV6-2 or TRBV6-3 with TRBJ2-1; D gene unclear. From germline, CDR1 is MNHEY and CDR2 SVGEGT. The CDR3 covers 14 residues. V dropped 6 bases and J dropped 4 bases, with 13 bases sitting between them. The CDR3 DNA is TGTGCCAGCAGCGACGTGGAAGCATACAATGAGCAGTTCTTC. Amino acids: CASSDVEAYNEQFF.

V usage is TRBV18 and J usage is TRBJ1-1, with D possibly matching TRBD1 (6 bases). CDR3 length: 13 amino acids. Germline V gene sequence: CDR1 KGHSH, CDR2 LQKENI. Trimming removed 8 bases from V and 4 bases from J, with 14 bases in between. For the CDR3, the DNA is TGTGCCAGCCGAGGGGGGGACCTCACTGAAGCTTTCTTT. Translating it yields CASRGGDLTEAFF.

This clonotype has ten or more counts. The chain joins TRBV28 to TRBJ1-4; no definite D call. Germline-derived CDR1 and CDR2 are MDHEN and SYDVKM. The CDR3 is 17 residues long. The V end lost 2 bases, the J end lost 3 bases, and 16 bases lay between the germline ends. This CDR3 is CASSLTFPATPNEKLFF. The CDR3, as DNA: TGTGCCAGCAGTTTAACCTTTCCGGCCACACCTAATGAAAAACTGTTTTTT. Full variable domain (outside the CDR3, taken from reference TRBV28 and TRBJ1-4): DVKVTQSSRYLVKRTGEKVFLECVQDMDHENMFWYRQDPGLGLRLIYFSYDVKMKEKGDIPEGYSVSREKKERFSLILESASTNQTSMYLCASSLTFPATPNEKLFFGSGTQLSVL.

This clonotype has more than one count but fewer than ten. The gene calls are TRBV28 and TRBJ2-5, with D possibly TRBD1 on 5 matching bases. Trimming shortened V by 7 bases and J by 5 bases, and 14 bases separated the two germline ends. CDR3 length: 13 residues. Germline CDR1 is MDHEN and CDR2 is SYDVKM. The CDR3 region is CASTKGYVETQYF. As DNA, the CDR3 is TGTGCCAGCACTAAGGGGTATGTGGAGACCCAGTACTTC.

The CDR3 nucleotides are TGCAGTGCTAGACTTAGCGGGACTAGCACAGATACGCAGTATTTT. Translation gives CSARLSGTSTDTQYF. The chain uses TRBV20-1 and TRBJ2-3, with 8 bases fitting TRBD2. V shed 2 bases and J 0 bases; nucleotides not matched to a gene: 4. The CDR3 is 15 residues long. Germline V lookup: CDR1 DFQATT, CDR2 SNEGSKA (reference sequence).

The V and J genes are TRBV3-1 and TRBJ1-5; D might be TRBD1 (5 bases). The CDR3 runs 16 residues. Germline V lookup: CDR1 LGHDT, CDR2 YNNKEL (reference sequence). The ends were cut back, 1 base at V and 6 bases at J, with 16 bases in the middle. The CDR3 reads CASSQVARGYGQPQHF. CDR3 DNA: TGTGCCAGCAGCCAAGTGGCAAGGGGCTACGGTCAGCCCCAGCATTTT.

The J gene is TRBJ1-2, the V gene TRBV29-1; D is ambiguous. The V gene's germline CDR1 is SQVTM and CDR2 ANQGSEA. This CDR3 is built from 14 residues. The V end was cut by 6 bases, the J end by 3 bases, with 17 bases between. The CDR3 nucleotides are TGCAGCGTCGTTGGCCCGAGTCGATACTATGGCTACACCTTC. Translation gives CSVVGPSRYYGYTF.